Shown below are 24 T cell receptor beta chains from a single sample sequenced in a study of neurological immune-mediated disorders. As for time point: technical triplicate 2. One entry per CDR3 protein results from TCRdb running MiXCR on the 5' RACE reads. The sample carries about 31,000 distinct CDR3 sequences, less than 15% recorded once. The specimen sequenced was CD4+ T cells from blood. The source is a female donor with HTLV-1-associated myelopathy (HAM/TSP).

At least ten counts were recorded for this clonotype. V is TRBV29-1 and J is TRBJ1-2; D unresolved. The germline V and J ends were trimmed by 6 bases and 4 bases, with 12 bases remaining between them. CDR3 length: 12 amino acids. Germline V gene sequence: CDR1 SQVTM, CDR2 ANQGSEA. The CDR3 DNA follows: TGCAGCGTCGGCCAACCCTCCTATGGCTACACCTTC. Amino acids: CSVGQPSYGYTF.

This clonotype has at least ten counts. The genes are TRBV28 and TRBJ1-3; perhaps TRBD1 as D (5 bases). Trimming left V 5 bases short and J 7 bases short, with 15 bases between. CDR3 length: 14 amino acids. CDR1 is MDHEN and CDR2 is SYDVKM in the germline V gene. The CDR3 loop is CASSPMAGLNTIYF. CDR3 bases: TGTGCCAGCAGTCCCATGGCAGGGTTGAACACCATATATTTT.

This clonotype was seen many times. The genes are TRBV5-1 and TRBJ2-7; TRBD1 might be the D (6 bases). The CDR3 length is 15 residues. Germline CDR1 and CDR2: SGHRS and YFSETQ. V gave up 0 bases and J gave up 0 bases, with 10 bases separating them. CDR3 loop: CASSLAGASSYEQYF. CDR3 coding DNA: TGCGCCAGCAGCTTGGCAGGGGCCAGCTCCTACGAGCAGTACTTC.

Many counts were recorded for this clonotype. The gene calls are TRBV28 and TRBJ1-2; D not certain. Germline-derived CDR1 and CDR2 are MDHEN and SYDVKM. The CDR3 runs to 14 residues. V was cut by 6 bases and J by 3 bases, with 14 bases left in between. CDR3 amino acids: CASSQPRRDYGYTF. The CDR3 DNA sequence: TGTGCCAGCAGCCAACCCCGCAGAGACTATGGCTACACCTTC.

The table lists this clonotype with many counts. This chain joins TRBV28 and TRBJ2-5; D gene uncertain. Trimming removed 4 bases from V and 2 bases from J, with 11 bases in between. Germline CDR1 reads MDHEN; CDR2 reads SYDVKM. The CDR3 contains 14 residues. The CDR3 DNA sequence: TGTGCCAGCAGTTCCTTAGGGCGACAAGAGACCCAGTACTTC. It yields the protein CASSSLGRQETQYF.

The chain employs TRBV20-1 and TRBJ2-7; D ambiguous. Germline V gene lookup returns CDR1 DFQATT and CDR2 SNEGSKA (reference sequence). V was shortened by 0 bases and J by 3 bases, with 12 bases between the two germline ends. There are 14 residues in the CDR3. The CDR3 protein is CSARDAAESYEQYF. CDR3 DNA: TGCAGTGCTAGAGATGCGGCAGAGAGCTACGAGCAGTACTTC.

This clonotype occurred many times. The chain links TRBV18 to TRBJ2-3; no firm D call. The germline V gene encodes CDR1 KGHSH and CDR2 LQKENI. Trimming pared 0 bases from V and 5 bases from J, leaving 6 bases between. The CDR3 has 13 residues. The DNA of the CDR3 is TGTGCCAGCTCACCACCGAGTCTAGATACGCAGTATTTT. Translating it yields CASSPPSLDTQYF. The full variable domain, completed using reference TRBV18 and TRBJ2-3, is NAGVMQNPRHLVRRRGQEARLRCSPMKGHSHVYWYRQLPEEGLKFMVYLQKENIIDESGMPKERFSAEFPKEGPSILRIQQVVRGDSAAYFCASSPPSLDTQYFGPGTRLTVL.

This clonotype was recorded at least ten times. For the CDR3, the DNA is TGTGCCAGCATCACTTGGAGAAGCACTGAAGCTTTCTTT. This codes for CASITWRSTEAFF. This rearrangement joins TRBV6-2 or TRBV6-3 to TRBJ1-1; D gene ambiguous. The CDR3 sequence is 13 residues long. CDR1 is MNHEY and CDR2 is SVGEGT in the germline V gene. V was pared by 7 bases and J by 4 bases, with 13 bases between.

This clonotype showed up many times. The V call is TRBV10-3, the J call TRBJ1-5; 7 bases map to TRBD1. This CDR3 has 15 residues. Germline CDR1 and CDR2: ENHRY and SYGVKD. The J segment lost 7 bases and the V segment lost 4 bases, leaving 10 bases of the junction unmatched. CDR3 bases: TGTGCCATCAGTGGGGGCCGCAGGGGGGAGCAGCCCCAGCATTTT. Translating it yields CAISGGRRGEQPQHF.

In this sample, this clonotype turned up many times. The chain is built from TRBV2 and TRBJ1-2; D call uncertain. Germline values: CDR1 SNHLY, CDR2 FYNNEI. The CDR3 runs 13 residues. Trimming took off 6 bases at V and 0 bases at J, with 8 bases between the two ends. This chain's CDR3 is CASRAGANYGYTF. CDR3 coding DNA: TGTGCCAGCAGGGCTGGAGCTAACTATGGCTACACCTTC.

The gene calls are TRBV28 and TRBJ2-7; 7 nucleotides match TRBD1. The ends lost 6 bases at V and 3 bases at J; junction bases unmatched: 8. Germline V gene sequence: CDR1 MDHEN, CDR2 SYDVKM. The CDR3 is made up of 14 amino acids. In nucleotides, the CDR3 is TGTGCCAGCAGAACCGGGACAGTCTACTACGAGCAGTACTTC. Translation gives CASRTGTVYYEQYF. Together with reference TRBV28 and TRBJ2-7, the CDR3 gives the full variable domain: DVKVTQSSRYLVKRTGEKVFLECVQDMDHENMFWYRQDPGLGLRLIYFSYDVKMKEKGDIPEGYSVSREKKERFSLILESASTNQTSMYLCASRTGTVYYEQYFGPGTRLTVT.

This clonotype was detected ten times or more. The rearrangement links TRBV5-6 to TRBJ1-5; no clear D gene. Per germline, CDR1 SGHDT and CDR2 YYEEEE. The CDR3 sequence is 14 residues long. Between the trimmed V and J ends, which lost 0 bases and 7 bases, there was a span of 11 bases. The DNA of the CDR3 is TGTGCCAGCAGCTTGGTGGGTTTAGAACAGCCCCAGCATTTT. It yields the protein CASSLVGLEQPQHF.

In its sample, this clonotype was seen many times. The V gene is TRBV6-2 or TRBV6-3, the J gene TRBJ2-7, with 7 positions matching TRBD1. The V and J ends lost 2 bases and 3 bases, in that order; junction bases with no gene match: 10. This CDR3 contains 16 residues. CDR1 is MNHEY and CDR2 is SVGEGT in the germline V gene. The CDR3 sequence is CASSYLGQPFIYEQYF. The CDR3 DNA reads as TGTGCCAGCAGTTACCTGGGACAGCCGTTTATCTACGAGCAGTACTTC.

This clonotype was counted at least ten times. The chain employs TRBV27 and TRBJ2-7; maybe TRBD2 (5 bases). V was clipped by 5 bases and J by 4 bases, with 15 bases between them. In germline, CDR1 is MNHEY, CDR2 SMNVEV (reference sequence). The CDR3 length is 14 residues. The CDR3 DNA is TGTGCCAGCAGTACCACCGGGGTTTGGTACGAGCAGTACTTC. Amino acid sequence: CASSTTGVWYEQYF.

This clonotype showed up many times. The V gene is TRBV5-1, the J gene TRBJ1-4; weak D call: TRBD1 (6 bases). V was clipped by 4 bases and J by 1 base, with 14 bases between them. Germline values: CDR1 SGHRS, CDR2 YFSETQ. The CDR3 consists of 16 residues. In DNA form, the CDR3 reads TGCGCCAGCAGCCCATTCGGGGGACAAACTAATGAAAAACTGTTTTTT. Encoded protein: CASSPFGGQTNEKLFF.

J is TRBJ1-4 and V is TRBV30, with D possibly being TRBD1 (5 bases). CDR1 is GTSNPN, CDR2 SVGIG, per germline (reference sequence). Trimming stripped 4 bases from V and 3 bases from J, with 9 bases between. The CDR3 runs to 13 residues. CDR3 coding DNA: TGTGCCTGGAATTCGGGACCTAATGAAAAACTGTTTTTT. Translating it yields CAWNSGPNEKLFF.

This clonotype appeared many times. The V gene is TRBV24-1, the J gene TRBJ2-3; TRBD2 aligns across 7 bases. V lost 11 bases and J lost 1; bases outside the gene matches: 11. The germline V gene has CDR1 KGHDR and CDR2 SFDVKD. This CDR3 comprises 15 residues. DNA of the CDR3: TGTGCCATCACTGATACCCGGGGGGGCACAGATACGCAGTATTTT. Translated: CAITDTRGGTDTQYF.

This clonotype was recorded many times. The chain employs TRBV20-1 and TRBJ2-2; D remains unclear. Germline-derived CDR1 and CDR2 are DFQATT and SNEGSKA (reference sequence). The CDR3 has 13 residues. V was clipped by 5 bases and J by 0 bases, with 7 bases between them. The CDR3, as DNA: TGCAGTGCTCTCCCAACGAACACCGGGGAGCTGTTTTTT. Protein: CSALPTNTGELFF.

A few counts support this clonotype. The CDR3 coding sequence is TGTGCCAGCTCACCACCGGGGCGGAACTATGGCTACACCTTC. Amino acids: CASSPPGRNYGYTF. The chain has TRBV18 and TRBJ1-2, with D possibly matching TRBD1 (5 bases). The CDR3 totals 14 residues. CDR1 and CDR2 (germline): KGHSH, LQKENI. V lost 0 bases and J 2 bases, leaving 7 bases between the germline ends.

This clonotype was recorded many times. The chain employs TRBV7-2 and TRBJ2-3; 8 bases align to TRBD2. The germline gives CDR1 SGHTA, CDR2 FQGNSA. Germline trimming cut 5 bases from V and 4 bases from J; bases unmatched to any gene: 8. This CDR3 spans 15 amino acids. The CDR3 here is CASSPKRGIADTQYF. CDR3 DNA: TGTGCCAGCAGCCCCAAGCGGGGGATTGCAGATACGCAGTATTTT.

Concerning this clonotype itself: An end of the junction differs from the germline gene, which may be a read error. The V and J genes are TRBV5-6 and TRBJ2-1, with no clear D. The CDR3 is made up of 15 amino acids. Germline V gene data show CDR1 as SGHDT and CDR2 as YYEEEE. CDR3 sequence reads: CAISPGPNSYNEHFF. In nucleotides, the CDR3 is TGTGCCATCAGCCCAGGACCGAACTCCTACAATGAGCATTTCTTC.

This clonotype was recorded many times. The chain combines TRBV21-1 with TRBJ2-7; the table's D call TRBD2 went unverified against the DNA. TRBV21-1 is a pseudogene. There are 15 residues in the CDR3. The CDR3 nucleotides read TGTGCCAGCAGCCTTAGGGACGGCAAGACCTACGAGCAGTACTTC. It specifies CASSLRDGKTYEQYF.

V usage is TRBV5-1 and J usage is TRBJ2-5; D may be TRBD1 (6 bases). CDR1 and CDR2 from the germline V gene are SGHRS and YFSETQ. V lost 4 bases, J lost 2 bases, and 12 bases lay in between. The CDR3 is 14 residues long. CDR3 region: CASSPRTVQETQYF. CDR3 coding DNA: TGCGCCAGCAGCCCTCGGACAGTACAAGAGACCCAGTACTTC.

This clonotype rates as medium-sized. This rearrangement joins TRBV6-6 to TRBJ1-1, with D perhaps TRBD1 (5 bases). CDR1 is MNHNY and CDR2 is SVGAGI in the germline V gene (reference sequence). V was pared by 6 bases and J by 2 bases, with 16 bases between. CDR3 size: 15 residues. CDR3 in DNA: TGTGCCAGCAGCCCCATAGGAAGGGGAAACACTGAAGCTTTCTTT. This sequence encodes CASSPIGRGNTEAFF.